One and the same sample provided the 3 T cell receptor beta chains below, sequenced in a study of PD-1 blockade in classical Hodgkin lymphoma. The protocol was immunoSEQ multiplex PCR, while the TCRdb copy is restricted to in-frame clones and leaves out a portion. Of approximately 11,000 clones listed, around four fifths are singletons. Time point defined: cycle 4 day 1 (C4D1), after less than seven weeks of nivolumab. Brentuximab vedotin exposure varied among the patients, all of whom had relapsed after autologous stem cell transplantation. The CD4+ T cells used were purified from thawed PBMCs through magnetic negative selection. The sequenced sample was CD4+ T cells from blood, obtained before the fourth cycle of nivolumab. The receptor set was obtained from a human donor with classical Hodgkin lymphoma.

This chain connects TRBV5-6 to TRBJ1-5; D unresolved. V gave up 0 bases and J gave up 9 bases, with 16 bases separating them. The CDR3 loop spans 15 amino acids. From germline, CDR1 is SGHDT and CDR2 YYEEEE. CDR3 coding DNA: TGTGCCAGCAGCTTGGGACTGTCGTGGGAAGGGCCCCAGCATTTT. It specifies CASSLGLSWEGPQHF.

V gene TRBV19 combines with J gene TRBJ2-7, with D possibly being TRBD2 (5 bases). The CDR3 spans 12 residues. Trimming shortened V by 3 bases and J by 6 bases, and 9 bases separated the two germline ends. Per the germline V gene, CDR1 is LNHDA and CDR2 is SQIVND (reference sequence). The CDR3 loop reads CASSIRGGEQYF. The DNA of the CDR3 is TGTGCCAGTAGTATCAGAGGAGGCGAGCAGTACTTC.

The chain carries TRBV27 and TRBJ2-6; TRBD1 agrees at 8 bases. Losses at the gene ends were 4 bases for V and 1 base for J; bases not matched to a gene: 6. The CDR3 totals 17 residues. CDR1 is MNHEY and CDR2 is SMNVEV in the germline V gene (reference sequence). The CDR3 DNA reads TGTGCCAGCAGTTCCGGGACAGGATTGTCTGGGGCCAACGTCCTGACTTTC. Protein sequence: CASSSGTGLSGANVLTF.